These 30 T cell receptor beta chains originate from one sample sequenced in a study of CD8 T cells in ankylosing spondylitis. TCRdb re-called the 5' RACE reads through MiXCR, storing one row per CDR3 protein. This sample carries approximately 520,000 distinct CDR3 sequences, approximately 5% of them seen once, and the ten largest clones take under 4.5%. Antigen specificity for these receptors is unknown. Whole-study findings and limits: Fewer than ten highly homologous variants made up a TCR beta motif that seemed to typify ankylosing spondylitis blood.

Sequencing input: blood, either unsorted or a sorted T cell fraction (not recorded which). These receptors all come from a male donor with ankylosing spondylitis.

This clonotype has a count of ten or more. The rearrangement joins TRBV10-3 to TRBJ2-1, with a possible D match to TRBD2 (6 bases). V shed 4 bases and J shed 3 bases, with 13 bases lying between them. The V gene's germline CDR1 is ENHRY and CDR2 SYGVKD. This CDR3 is 15 amino acids long. The DNA for the CDR3 is TGTGCCATCAGTGGCGGTAGCGGACTCTACAATGAGCAGTTCTTC. It yields the protein CAISGGSGLYNEQFF.

This clonotype has ten or more counts. The chain links TRBV15 to TRBJ1-5; a weak D match, TRBD1 (5 bases). V lost 3 bases and J lost 3, with 9 bases in between. The CDR3 runs to 14 residues. Germline CDR1 and CDR2: LNHNV and YYDKDF (reference sequence). The CDR3 here is CATSRWDDNQPQHF. DNA for the CDR3: TGTGCCACCAGCAGGTGGGACGACAATCAGCCCCAGCATTTT.

This clonotype has a count of ten or more. The rearrangement uses TRBV7-9 and TRBJ2-3; D unclear. V was pared by 2 bases and J by 4 bases, with 10 bases between. Germline V gives CDR1 SEHNR, CDR2 FQNEAQ (reference sequence). CDR3 length: 14 amino acids. The CDR3: CASSLPPVADTQYF. Here the CDR3 DNA reads TGTGCCAGCAGCTTACCTCCTGTCGCAGATACGCAGTATTTT.

Many counts were recorded for this clonotype. The chain carries TRBV29-1 and TRBJ2-7; D gene ambiguous. Germline V lookup: CDR1 SQVTM, CDR2 ANQGSEA. The CDR3 runs 13 residues. The V end was cut by 1 base, the J end by 7 bases, with 14 bases between. The CDR3 DNA follows: TGCAGCGTTGAAGGCCCCAGGTTGTGGGAGCAGTACTTC. This gives the protein CSVEGPRLWEQYF.

There are many counts of this clonotype. The rearrangement links TRBV28 to TRBJ2-7; D remains ambiguous. CDR3 length: 12 amino acids. Germline V CDR1 and CDR2: MDHEN, SYDVKM. The V gene lost 4 bases and the J gene lost 5 bases, with 9 bases spanning the gap. The CDR3 spells CASSSLTDEQYF. In DNA form, the CDR3 reads TGTGCCAGCAGTTCCCTCACAGACGAGCAGTACTTC.

This clonotype came up many times. V gene TRBV12-3 or TRBV12-4 combines with J gene TRBJ1-5; 8 bases line up with TRBD1. J was trimmed by 2 bases and V by 4 bases; bases with no gene match: 4. This CDR3 spans 15 amino acids. CDR3 DNA sequence: TGTGCCAGCAGTTCGGACAGGGAACGCAATCAGCCCCAGCATTTT. It translates to CASSSDRERNQPQHF.

At least ten counts were recorded for this clonotype. The V and J genes are TRBV7-9 and TRBJ1-2; 8 bases fit TRBD1. CDR3 length equals 16 residues. The germline V gene encodes CDR1 SEHNR and CDR2 FQNEAQ (reference sequence). Losses at the gene ends were 4 bases for V and 3 bases for J; bases not matched to a gene: 10. CDR3 DNA: TGTGCCAGCAGCTCCCATTCCGGACAGGGAGACTATGGCTACACCTTC. Its translation: CASSSHSGQGDYGYTF. Supplemented by reference TRBV7-9 and TRBJ1-2, the full variable domain reads DTGVSQNPRHKITKRGQNVTFRCDPISEHNRLYWYRQTLGQGPEFLTYFQNEAQLEKSRLLSDRFSAERPKGSFSTLEIQRTEQGDSAMYLCASSSHSGQGDYGYTFGSGTRLTVV.

This clonotype was seen many times. This chain's CDR3 is CASILGWVVGGEAFF. DNA of the CDR3: TGTGCCAGCATCTTGGGTTGGGTCGTCGGGGGTGAAGCTTTCTTT. The rearrangement joins TRBV28 to TRBJ1-1; possibly TRBD1 for D (5 bases). Between the trimmed V and J ends, which lost 7 bases and 7 bases, there was a span of 22 bases. The length of the CDR3 is 15 residues. Per the germline V gene, CDR1 is MDHEN and CDR2 is SYDVKM.

This clonotype was observed many times. The rearrangement joins TRBV12-3 or TRBV12-4 to TRBJ1-3, with a possible D match to TRBD1 (6 bases). Trimming stripped 6 bases from V and 2 bases from J, with 11 bases between. This CDR3 comprises 14 residues. The CDR3 here is CASSLRTAGNTIYF. CDR3 DNA sequence: TGTGCCAGCAGCCTGCGGACAGCTGGAAACACCATATATTTT.

This clonotype was detected ten times or more. This chain joins TRBV10-3 and TRBJ1-5, with D unresolved. The CDR3 is made up of 16 amino acids. Germline CDR1 ENHRY, CDR2 SYGVKD. The V end lost 0 bases, the J end lost 0 bases, and 9 bases lay between the germline ends. The CDR3 DNA reads as TGTGCCATCAGTGAGTCGGCAGTTTATAGCAATCAGCCCCAGCATTTT. This sequence encodes CAISESAVYSNQPQHF.

This clonotype was seen at least ten times. The chain carries TRBV10-3 and TRBJ1-5, with 8 bases fitting TRBD1. J lost 4 bases, V lost 5 bases, and 7 bases had no gene match. There are 15 residues in the CDR3. CDR1 and CDR2 (germline): ENHRY, SYGVKD. The CDR3 DNA follows: TGTGCCATCAGTACCGGGACAGGCCTAAATCAGCCCCAGCATTTT. Translated, it gives CAISTGTGLNQPQHF.

This clonotype occurred many times. The gene calls are TRBV7-9 and TRBJ1-1; no clear D gene. The CDR3 extends over 14 amino acids. CDR1 is SEHNR and CDR2 is FQNEAQ in the germline V gene (reference sequence). The germline V and J ends were trimmed by 1 base and 0 bases, with 6 bases remaining between them. The CDR3 coding sequence is TGTGCCAGCAGCTTAGTAACGGTGAACACTGAAGCTTTCTTT. Protein product: CASSLVTVNTEAFF.

Many counts were recorded for this clonotype. V gene TRBV4-2 combines with J gene TRBJ2-1; 8 bases are shared with TRBD2. Germline loops: CDR1 LGHNA, CDR2 YNFKEQ. V lost 6 bases to trimming and J lost 0 bases; unmatched junction nucleotides: 4. This CDR3 comprises 15 residues. CDR3 in amino acids: CASRFSGASYNEQFF. The CDR3 DNA reads as TGTGCCAGCAGGTTTAGCGGGGCCTCCTACAATGAGCAGTTCTTC.

V is TRBV5-5 and J is TRBJ2-5; the D is unclear. The CDR3 sequence is 14 residues long. CDR1 is SGHKS, CDR2 YYEKEE, per germline (reference sequence). V was pared by 4 bases and J by 4 bases, with 14 bases between. Written as DNA, the CDR3 is TGTGCCAGCAGCCGTGACCTCCCGTTAGAGACCCAGTACTTC. This encodes CASSRDLPLETQYF.

The chain carries TRBV5-1 and TRBJ2-7, with 7 positions matching TRBD1. Germline assignment: CDR1 SGHRS and CDR2 YFSETQ. The CDR3 is 15 residues long. V was clipped by 4 bases and J by 1 base; unmatched bases: 8. The CDR3 DNA sequence: TGCGCCAGCAGCCTAACAGGGGCGCTTTCCTACGAGCAGTACTTC. As protein: CASSLTGALSYEQYF.

This clonotype was observed many times. V and J are TRBV5-1 and TRBJ1-3, with D perhaps matching TRBD1 (5 bases). This CDR3 contains 16 residues. Germline CDR1 reads SGHRS; CDR2 reads YFSETQ. Trimming shortened V by 0 bases and J by 0 bases, and 10 bases separated the two germline ends. The CDR3 sequence is CASSLGQTGSGNTIYF. CDR3 nucleotide sequence: TGCGCCAGCAGCTTGGGACAGACGGGCTCTGGAAACACCATATATTTT.

This clonotype was seen many times. The chain is built from TRBV10-3 and TRBJ1-5; D is undetermined. The CDR3 loop spans 16 amino acids. Germline V lookup: CDR1 ENHRY, CDR2 SYGVKD. Between the trimmed V and J ends, which lost 0 bases and 2 bases, there was a span of 11 bases. This CDR3 reads CAISESFGVGNQPQHF. DNA for the CDR3: TGTGCCATCAGTGAGTCGTTCGGGGTGGGCAATCAGCCCCAGCATTTT.

With respect to this clonotype: One end of the junction is discordant with germline, which a read error may explain. This chain connects TRBV28 to TRBJ2-7; 7 nucleotides match TRBD1. CDR1 and CDR2 from the germline V gene are MDHEN and SYDVKM. This CDR3 region has 14 residues. As DNA, the CDR3 is TGTGCCAGCAGTATATGGACAGGACTCTACGAGCAGTACTTC. Translated: CASSIWTGLYEQYF.

The V and J genes are TRBV6-6 and TRBJ2-5; tentative D call: TRBD2 (7 bases). CDR3 length: 12 residues. The germline CDR1 and CDR2 sequences are MNHNY and SVGAGI (reference sequence). Trimming removed 7 bases from V and 10 bases from J, with 16 bases in between. The CDR3 region is CASKGGSGIQYF. The CDR3 DNA reads as TGTGCCAGCAAGGGGGGGTCGGGGATCCAGTACTTC.

This clonotype has at least ten counts. The rearrangement joins TRBV7-2 to TRBJ2-1; 9 nucleotides match TRBD2. There are 16 residues in the CDR3. With V trimmed by 2 bases and J by 3 bases, 5 bases remained unmatched. CDR1 SGHTA and CDR2 FQGNSA come from the germline V gene. The CDR3 nucleotides read TGTGCCAGCAGCTTAATGGGCGGGGGGGTCTACAATGAGCAGTTCTTC. Encoded protein: CASSLMGGGVYNEQFF.

This clonotype appeared many times. The rearrangement uses TRBV7-2 and TRBJ2-2; D remains unclear. The CDR3 loop spans 13 amino acids. The germline V gene has CDR1 SGHTA and CDR2 FQGNSA. Trimming shortened V by 5 bases and J by 4 bases, and 8 bases separated the two germline ends. This CDR3 is CASSTGVTGELFF. The DNA of the CDR3 is TGTGCCAGCAGCACCGGTGTCACCGGGGAGCTGTTTTTT.

This clonotype came up many times. The V and J genes are TRBV10-3 and TRBJ2-7, with a possible D match to TRBD1 (5 bases). This CDR3 spans 13 amino acids. Trimming removed 5 bases at V and 1 base at J, with 9 bases between. Germline lookup yields CDR1 ENHRY and CDR2 SYGVKD. CDR3 in amino acids: CAISLDRSYEQYF. As DNA, the CDR3 is TGTGCCATCAGTCTCGACAGATCCTACGAGCAGTACTTC.

In this sample, this clonotype turned up many times. The chain carries TRBV7-2 and TRBJ1-2; D unresolved. V shed 3 bases and J shed 1 base, with 9 bases lying between them. Germline V lookup: CDR1 SGHTA, CDR2 FQGNSA. CDR3 length: 14 residues. CDR3 protein: CASSFFGDNYGYTF. The CDR3 DNA sequence: TGTGCCAGCAGCTTCTTCGGAGATAACTATGGCTACACCTTC.

Ten or more counts support this clonotype. This chain joins TRBV20-1 and TRBJ2-3; D might be TRBD1 (6 bases). With 3 bases removed from V and 5 bases from J, the gap between germline ends came to 12 bases. Germline CDR1 and CDR2: DFQATT and SNEGSKA (reference sequence). This CDR3 spans 13 amino acids. CDR3 nucleotide sequence: TGCAGTGCTAGTATTGGGGGCGGAGATACGCAGTATTTT. This gives the protein CSASIGGGDTQYF.

This clonotype was observed many times. The J gene is TRBJ1-2, the V gene TRBV18; D remains unclear. The CDR3 contains 18 residues. Trimming pared 3 bases from V and 1 base from J, leaving 21 bases between. Germline V CDR1 and CDR2: KGHSH, LQKENI. This chain's CDR3 is CASSPTPMAASYNYGYTF. The CDR3 DNA reads TGTGCCAGCTCACCCACCCCTATGGCAGCCTCTTATAACTATGGCTACACCTTC.

This clonotype was detected many times. The gene calls are TRBV5-1 and TRBJ2-2, with D tentatively TRBD1 (6 bases). CDR1 and CDR2 from the germline V gene are SGHRS and YFSETQ. The CDR3 extends over 13 amino acids. V lost 5 bases and J 4 bases, leaving 9 bases between the germline ends. The CDR3 region is CASRQGSTGELFF. The CDR3 bases are TGCGCCAGCAGACAGGGTTCCACCGGGGAGCTGTTTTTT.

This clonotype was seen ten or more times. The chain joins TRBV29-1 to TRBJ2-2; D is perhaps TRBD2 (6 bases). The CDR3 consists of 15 residues. The germline gives CDR1 SQVTM, CDR2 ANQGSEA. V gave up 5 bases and J gave up 0 bases, with 13 bases separating them. As DNA, the CDR3 is TGCAGCGTTCTTGGAGGGTTCACGAACACCGGGGAGCTGTTTTTT. It encodes CSVLGGFTNTGELFF.

This clonotype showed up many times. CDR3 protein: CASSYSSTPYQETQYF. The CDR3 DNA is TGTGCCAGCAGTTACTCGTCGACCCCGTACCAAGAGACCCAGTACTTC. The V call is TRBV6-5, the J call TRBJ2-5; the D is unclear. Germline loops: CDR1 MNHEY, CDR2 SVGAGI. This CDR3 is built from 16 residues. Trimming cost V 0 bases and J 0 bases, with 11 bases left between them.

The table lists this clonotype with a few counts. The V gene is TRBV5-1, the J gene TRBJ2-2, with 9 bases aligning to TRBD2. V dropped 4 bases and J dropped 0; count of bases not matched to a gene: 7. The CDR3 covers 17 residues. The germline gives CDR1 SGHRS, CDR2 YFSETQ. The CDR3, as DNA: TGCGCCAGCAGCCGGGTAGCGGGGGCCGCGAACACCGGGGAGCTGTTTTTT. Protein product: CASSRVAGAANTGELFF.

In this sample, this clonotype turned up many times. The chain links TRBV4-3 to TRBJ2-4; tentatively, D is TRBD1 (6 bases). Germline V gene sequence: CDR1 LGHNA, CDR2 YSLEER. Trimming cost V 1 base and J 1 base, with 11 bases left between them. The CDR3 spans 16 residues. This chain's CDR3 is CASSQGNRVAKNIQYF. CDR3 DNA: TGCGCCAGCAGCCAAGGAAACAGGGTCGCCAAAAACATTCAGTACTTC.